This T cell receptor (beta chain) was captured in a study of T cell responses to AZD1222 COVID-19 vaccine. At the level of the study: Second-dose timings of about 4 or about 12 weeks were pooled.

V gave up 1 base and J gave up 1 base, with 10 bases separating them. The CDR3 has 15 residues. CDR1 and CDR2 (germline): LGHDT, YNNKEL (reference sequence). Study outcomes and limitations: Targeting of unmutated variant regions was reportedly seen in nearly half of spike-specific TCRs. Females made up more of the donors, who were largely white British, and clonal diversity may have come out too low. Spike-specific TCR repertoires showed rising breadth and depth after two AZD1222 doses.

Repertoires were generated with immunoSEQ multiplex PCR, while TCRdb's copy carries only in-frame clones and drops some. This repertoire shows more than 95,000 clones, around 90% found once; its top ten account for around a tenth. A remark on this clone: As yet, its antigen is unknown.

This chain joins TRBV3-1 (or the pseudogene TRBV3-2) and TRBJ2-5, with a possible D match to TRBD2 (6 bases). The specimen comprised peripheral blood, sampled on day 0 of AZD1222 vaccination. The TCR sequence derives from an adult in good health. In DNA form, the CDR3 reads TGTGCCAGCAGCCAAGGCGGGACGGTCCAAGAGACCCAGTACTTC. Protein sequence: CASSQGGTVQETQYF.